Listed below are T cell receptor beta chains from one sample, sequenced in a study of blood T cell repertoires in COVID-19. Sequencing was performed with immunoSEQ multiplex PCR; in TCRdb, only in-frame clones are kept and a portion is missing. The sample has about 480,000 clones, approximately 87% seen once; the top ten hold around 1.9%. Sequenced material: PBMCs or T cells enriched from blood (not recorded which). The origin of the receptors is a woman in her forties who had recovered from COVID-19. Each CDR3 is given with its conserved first and last residue. The D gene is left open where the match is weak. Some rows have no size entry. The others give once, few or many, or a class for an expanded clone.

TRBJ1-6	TRBD1	once	TRBV15	TGTGCCACCAGCAGGTCGCCGGACAGGGGGTATTCACCCCTCCACTTT	CATSRSPDRGYSPLHF
TRBJ2-2	TRBD2	.	TRBV5-4	TGTGCCAGCAGCTTCACTAGCGGGGACACCGGGGAGCTGTTTTTT	CASSFTSGDTGELFF
TRBJ2-3	TRBD2	once	TRBV18	TGTGCCAGCTCACCACCACCTGTTGGGGGGGGTCTGCAGTATTTT	CASSPPPVGGGLQYF
TRBJ2-1	TRBD2	few	TRBV7-2	TGTGCCAGCAGCCTAGCGGGGAGCTCCTACAATGAGCAGTTCTTC	CASSLAGSSYNEQFF
TRBJ2-5	.	.	TRBV5-4	TGTGCCAGCAGCTTGGGACAGGAGATTGGGAAGACCCAGTACTTC	CASSLGQEIGKTQYF
TRBJ2-4	TRBD2	.	TRBV19	TGTGCCAGTAGTAGGACTAGCGGGAGAGGGGCCAAAAACATTCAGTACTTC	CASSRTSGRGAKNIQYF
TRBJ2-1	TRBD2	.	TRBV4-3	TGCGCCAGCAGCCATACTAGCGGGCGCGACAATGAGCAGTTCTTC	CASSHTSGRDNEQFF
TRBJ1-2	TRBD1	.	TRBV4-3	TGCGCCAGCAGCCAATTCGCCGGGACAGGGAACTATGGCTACACCTTC	CASSQFAGTGNYGYTF
TRBJ1-1	.	.	TRBV10-3	TGTGCCATCACCCTCACGGGGGACACTGAAGCTTTCTTT	CAITLTGDTEAFF
TRBJ1-2	.	.	TRBV24-1	TGTGCCACCAGTGATCTTAGGACAAACTTC	CATSDLRTNF
TRBJ1-4	.	.	TRBV6-5	TGTGCCAGCAGTCCACTCGTGATTAATGAAAAACTGTTTTTT	CASSPLVINEKLFF
TRBJ2-3	TRBD2	.	TRBV7-2	TGTGCCAGCAGCTTACTTCCGGGACTAATAGGAGATACGCAGTATTTT	CASSLLPGLIGDTQYF
TRBJ2-7	TRBD2	.	TRBV7-2	TGTGCCAGCAGCCAAACTAGCGCGCGGGAGCAGTACTTC	CASSQTSAREQYF
TRBJ2-5	TRBD2	.	TRBV18	TGTGCCAGCGCAGGACTAGCGGGAGGGGAGACCCAGTACTTC	CASAGLAGGETQYF
TRBJ2-4	TRBD2	.	TRBV5-1	TGCGCCAGCAGCCCGCGATTTGGACTAGCGGACAAAGCCAAAAACATTCAGTACTTC	CASSPRFGLADKAKNIQYF
TRBJ1-2	.	.	TRBV2	TGTGCCAGCAGACTAGGCCCCTCCGATGGCTACACCTTC	CASRLGPSDGYTF
TRBJ1-2	TRBD1	.	TRBV5-3	TGTGCCAGAAGGGACAGGGTTAACGGTGGCTACACCTTC	CARRDRVNGGYTF
TRBJ2-3	TRBD2	.	TRBV10-3	TGTGCCATCAGGCCGACTAGCGGGAGTAAGGATACGCAGTATTTT	CAIRPTSGSKDTQYF
TRBJ2-3	.	.	TRBV5-4	TGTGCCAGCAGCTTCCGTGGGAGTACGCAGTATTTT	CASSFRGSTQYF
TRBJ1-4	TRBD1	.	TRBV4-2	TGTGCCAGCAGTCACCTTCGGGGACAGGGTACTAATGAAAAACTGTTTTTT	CASSHLRGQGTNEKLFF
TRBJ2-4	.	.	TRBV10-3	TGTGCCATCAGTGAGTCGGGGAGACAGGAGTACTTC	CAISESGRQEYF
TRBJ1-4	.	.	TRBV7-2	TGTGCCAGCAGCATGGACACCTCAACTAATGAAAAACTGTTTTTT	CASSMDTSTNEKLFF
TRBJ1-2	.	.	TRBV4-3	TGCGCCAGCAGCCCGATTGGGCGCTCTAACTATGGCTACACCTTC	CASSPIGRSNYGYTF
TRBJ2-7	TRBD2	.	TRBV27	TGTGCCAGCAGTGCAGGACTAGCGGGATTAGGCGAGCAGTACTTC	CASSAGLAGLGEQYF
TRBJ2-3	.	.	TRBV7-2	TGTGCCAGCAGCTTAAGGGGGGGGCAGACAGATACGCAGTATTTT	CASSLRGGQTDTQYF